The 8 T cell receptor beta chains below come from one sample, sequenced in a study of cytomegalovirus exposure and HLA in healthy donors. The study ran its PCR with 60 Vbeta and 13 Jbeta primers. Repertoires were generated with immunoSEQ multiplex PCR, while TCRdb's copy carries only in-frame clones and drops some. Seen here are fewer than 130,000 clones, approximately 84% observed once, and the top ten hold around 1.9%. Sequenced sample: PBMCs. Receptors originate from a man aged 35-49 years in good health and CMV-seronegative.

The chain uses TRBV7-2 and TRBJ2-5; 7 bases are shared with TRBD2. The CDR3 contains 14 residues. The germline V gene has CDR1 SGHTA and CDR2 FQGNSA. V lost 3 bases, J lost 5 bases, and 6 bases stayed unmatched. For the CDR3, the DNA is TGTGCCAGCAGCTTTGGGAGGGGCTATGAGACCCAGTACTTC. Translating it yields CASSFGRGYETQYF.

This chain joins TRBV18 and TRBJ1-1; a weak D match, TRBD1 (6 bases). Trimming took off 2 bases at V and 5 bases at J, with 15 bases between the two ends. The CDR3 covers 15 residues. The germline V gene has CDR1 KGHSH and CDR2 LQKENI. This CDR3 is CASSPSSQGRTEAFF. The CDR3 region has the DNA TGTGCCAGCTCACCAAGCTCACAGGGCCGGACTGAAGCTTTCTTT.

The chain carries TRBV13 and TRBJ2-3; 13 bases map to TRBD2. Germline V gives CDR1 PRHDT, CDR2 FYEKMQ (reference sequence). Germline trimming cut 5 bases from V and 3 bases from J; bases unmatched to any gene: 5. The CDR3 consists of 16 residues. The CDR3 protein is CASSPRTSGGTDTQYF. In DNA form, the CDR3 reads TGTGCCAGCAGCCCGCGGACTAGCGGGGGAACAGATACGCAGTATTTT. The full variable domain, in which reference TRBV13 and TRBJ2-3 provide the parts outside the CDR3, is AAGVIQSPRHLIKEKRETATLKCYPIPRHDTVYWYQQGPGQDPQFLISFYEKMQSDKGSIPDRFSAQQFSDYHSELNMSSLELGDSALYFCASSPRTSGGTDTQYFGPGTRLTVL.

CDR3 residues: CAISESISGGYQETQYF. Here the CDR3 DNA reads TGTGCCATCAGTGAGTCGATTAGCGGGGGGTATCAGGAGACCCAGTACTTC. V is TRBV10-3 and J is TRBJ2-5; TRBD2 matches 10 bases. J was trimmed by 5 bases and V by 0 bases; bases with no gene match: 9. This CDR3 is 17 amino acids long. Germline V gene data show CDR1 as ENHRY and CDR2 as SYGVKD.

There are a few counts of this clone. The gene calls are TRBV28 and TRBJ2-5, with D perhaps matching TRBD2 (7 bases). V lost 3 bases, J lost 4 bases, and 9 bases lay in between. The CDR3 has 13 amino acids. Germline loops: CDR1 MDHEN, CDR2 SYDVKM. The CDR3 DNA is TGTGCCAGCAGTTTGGGGGGGCGAGAGACCCAGTACTTC. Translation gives CASSLGGRETQYF.

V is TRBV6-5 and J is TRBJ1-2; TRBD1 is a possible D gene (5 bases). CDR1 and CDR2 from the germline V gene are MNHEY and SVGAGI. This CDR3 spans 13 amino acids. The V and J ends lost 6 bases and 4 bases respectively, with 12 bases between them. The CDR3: CASRGGALYGYTF. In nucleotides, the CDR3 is TGTGCCAGCAGAGGAGGGGCCCTCTATGGCTACACCTTC.

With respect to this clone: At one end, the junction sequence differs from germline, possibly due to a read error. In nucleotides, the CDR3 is TGTGCCAGCAGTATTGACAGCGTTAACATTGAAGCTTTCTTT. It specifies CASSIDSVNIEAFF. The chain employs TRBV2 and TRBJ1-1; maybe TRBD1 (5 bases). This CDR3 contains 14 residues. Germline loops: CDR1 SNHLY, CDR2 FYNNEI.

The CDR3 nucleotides are TGCGCCAGCAGCTCACAACAGAGGGACACTGAAGCTTTCTTT. It is translated as CASSSQQRDTEAFF. The rearrangement uses TRBV5-1 and TRBJ1-1; D is undetermined. Germline CDR1 reads SGHRS; CDR2 reads YFSETQ. This CDR3 is built from 14 residues. V was trimmed by 3 bases and J by 3 bases, leaving 12 bases between them. The variable domain in full, with the rest retrieved from reference TRBV5-1 and TRBJ1-1, is KAGVTQTPRYLIKTRGQQVTLSCSPISGHRSVSWYQQTPGQGLQFLFEYFSETQRNKGNFPGRFSGRQFSNSRSEMNVSTLELGDSALYLCASSSQQRDTEAFFGQGTRLTVV.